The T cell receptor (beta chain) described here comes from a study of cytomegalovirus exposure and HLA in healthy donors. Study in general: The same platform was used for the 110 or so validation repertoires and the 500 to 700 first-cohort repertoires, a later analysis reported.

Data came from immunoSEQ multiplex PCR; TCRdb stores just in-frame clones and leaves some out. The sample has approximately 160,000 clones, 85% seen once. The sample holds a few counts of this clone. The antigen is undetermined. V lost 1 base, J lost 2 bases, and 14 bases stayed unmatched. The CDR3 is 19 amino acids. The germline V gene has CDR1 SGHAT and CDR2 FQNNGV. General study results and limits: A classifier reportedly called cytomegalovirus status with high sensitivity and specificity.

V usage is TRBV11-2 and J usage is TRBJ2-4, with 7 bases matching TRBD1. The clonotype originates from a man aged 30-40 years in good health and CMV-seropositive. The sample consisted of PBMCs. This chain's CDR3 is CASSLGPQVPGQPKNIQYF. CDR3 in DNA: TGTGCCAGCAGCTTAGGCCCCCAGGTTCCGGGACAGCCCAAAAACATTCAGTACTTC.